This T cell receptor (beta chain) was recovered during a study of cytomegalovirus exposure and HLA in healthy donors. A single count supports this clone. Its antigen remains unknown. Study results and caveats: Later, TCR association rates were found to vary by HLA locus, highest for DRB1 and lowest for HLA-C. Across all donors, roughly uniform sequencing depth was an assumption of the presence/absence analyses. In a later analysis, several top co-occurrence clusters appeared linked to parvovirus B19, influenza, CMV and Epstein-Barr virus. Immune exposure was documented only through CMV serostatus.

The length of the CDR3 is 14 residues. Germline V gene sequence: CDR1 GTSNPN, CDR2 SVGIG (reference sequence). V was pared by 3 bases and J by 3 bases, with 15 bases between. Primers: 60 Vbeta forward and 13 Jbeta reverse. Only in-frame clones appear in the TCRdb table, and some are missing; sequencing was by immunoSEQ multiplex PCR. The data hold about 160,000 clones, with 80% observed a single time. The J gene is TRBJ2-7, the V gene TRBV30, with D possibly matching TRBD1 (6 bases). The specimen sequenced was PBMCs. The origin of this receptor is a male donor in good health and CMV-seropositive. The CDR3 sequence: CAWRKGRGYYEQYF. CDR3 bases: TGTGCCTGGAGAAAGGGCAGGGGATACTACGAGCAGTACTTC.